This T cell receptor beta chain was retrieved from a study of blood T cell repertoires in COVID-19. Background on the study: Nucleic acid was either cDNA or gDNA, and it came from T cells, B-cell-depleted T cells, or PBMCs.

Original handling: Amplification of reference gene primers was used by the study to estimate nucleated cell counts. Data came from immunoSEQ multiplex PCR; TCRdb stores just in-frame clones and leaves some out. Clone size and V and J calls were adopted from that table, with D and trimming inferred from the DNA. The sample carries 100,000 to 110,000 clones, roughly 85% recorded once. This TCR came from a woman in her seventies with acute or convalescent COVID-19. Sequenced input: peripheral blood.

In DNA form, the CDR3 reads TGTGCCAGTAGTATAGTGACAACGGGAACTGAAGCTTTCTTT. Its protein product is CASSIVTTGTEAFF. This sequence joins TRBV19 and TRBJ1-1; D is unclear. Looked up from germline, CDR1 is LNHDA and CDR2 is SQIVND (reference sequence). The length of the CDR3 is 14 residues. V lost 1 base and J lost 5, with 11 bases in between.